This T cell receptor (beta chain) was observed in a study of control samples from healthy donors and cancer patients. Profiling relied on immunoSEQ multiplex PCR, and the TCRdb table lists in-frame clones only, not all of them. Of approximately 110,000 clones listed, approximately 90% are singletons. The germline V gene encodes CDR1 PRHDT and CDR2 FYEKMQ (reference sequence). The CDR3 loop spans 15 amino acids. Deletions cut 0 bases from V and 10 bases from J, with 13 bases between. Sequences were obtained from blood. The chain combines TRBV13 with TRBJ1-6; D is uncertain. This clonotype was obtained from a woman aged 50 to 60 in good health. The CDR3 nucleotides read TGTGCCAGCAGCTTAGGGCGCTCGGGTCGGTCACCCCTCCACTTT. Its translation: CASSLGRSGRSPLHF.